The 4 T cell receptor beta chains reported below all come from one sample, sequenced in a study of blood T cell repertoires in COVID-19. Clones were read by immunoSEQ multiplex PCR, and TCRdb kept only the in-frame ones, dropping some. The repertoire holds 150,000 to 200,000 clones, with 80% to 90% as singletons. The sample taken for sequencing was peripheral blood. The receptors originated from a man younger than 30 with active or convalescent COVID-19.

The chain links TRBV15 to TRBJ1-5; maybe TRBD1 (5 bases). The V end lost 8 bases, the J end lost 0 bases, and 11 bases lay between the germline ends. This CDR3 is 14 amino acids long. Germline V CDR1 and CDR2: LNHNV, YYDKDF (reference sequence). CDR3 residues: CATRVDSSNQPQHF. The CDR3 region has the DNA TGTGCCACCCGAGTCGACAGTAGCAATCAGCCCCAGCATTTT.

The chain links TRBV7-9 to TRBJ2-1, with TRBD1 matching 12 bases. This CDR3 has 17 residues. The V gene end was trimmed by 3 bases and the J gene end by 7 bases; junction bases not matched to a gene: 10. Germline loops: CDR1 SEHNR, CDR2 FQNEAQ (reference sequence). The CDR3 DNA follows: TGTGCCAGCAGCTTTATACCGGGACAGGGGGCGGAGAATGAGCAGTTCTTC. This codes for CASSFIPGQGAENEQFF. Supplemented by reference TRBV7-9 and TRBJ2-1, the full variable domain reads DTGVSQNPRHKITKRGQNVTFRCDPISEHNRLYWYRQTLGQGPEFLTYFQNEAQLEKSRLLSDRFSAERPKGSFSTLEIQRTEQGDSAMYLCASSFIPGQGAENEQFFGPGTRLTVL.

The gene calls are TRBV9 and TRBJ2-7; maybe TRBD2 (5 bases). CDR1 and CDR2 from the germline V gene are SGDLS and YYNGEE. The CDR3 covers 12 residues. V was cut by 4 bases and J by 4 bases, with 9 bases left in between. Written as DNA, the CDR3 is TGTGCCAGCAGCCCAAGCGGATACGAGCAGTACTTC. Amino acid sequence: CASSPSGYEQYF.

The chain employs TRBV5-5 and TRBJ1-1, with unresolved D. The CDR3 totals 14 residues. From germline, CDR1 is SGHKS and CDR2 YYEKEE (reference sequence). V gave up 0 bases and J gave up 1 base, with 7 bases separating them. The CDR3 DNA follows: TGTGCCAGCAGCTTGGGAGTGAGGAACACTGAAGCTTTCTTT. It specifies CASSLGVRNTEAFF. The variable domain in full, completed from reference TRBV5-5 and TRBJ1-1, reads DAGVTQSPTHLIKTRGQQVTLRCSPISGHKSVSWYQQVLGQGPQFIFQYYEKEERGRGNFPDRFSARQFPNYSSELNVNALLLGDSALYLCASSLGVRNTEAFFGQGTRLTVV.